The 5 T cell receptor beta chains listed next were all sequenced from one sample in a study of T cells after yellow fever vaccination. Via MiXCR, TCRdb re-called the 5' RACE reads, giving one row per CDR3 protein. The repertoire holds a few hundred thousand distinct CDR3 sequences, with about 4% as singletons. Sequencing used PBMCs, obtained 5 days after the yellow fever booster vaccination. All receptors derive from a man between 18 and 35 years old who received the YFV17D yellow fever vaccine.

This clonotype was counted only a few times. The chain recombines TRBV7-9 with TRBJ1-1; possible D gene TRBD1, 5 bases. The CDR3 contains 15 residues. CDR1 and CDR2 (germline): SEHNR, FQNEAQ (reference sequence). V gave up 3 bases and J gave up 5 bases, with 16 bases separating them. The CDR3 protein is CASSFNRGSDTEAFF. The CDR3 DNA reads as TGTGCCAGCAGCTTCAATCGGGGCTCGGATACTGAAGCTTTCTTT. The full variable domain, in which reference TRBV7-9 and TRBJ1-1 provide the parts outside the CDR3, is DTGVSQNPRHKITKRGQNVTFRCDPISEHNRLYWYRQTLGQGPEFLTYFQNEAQLEKSRLLSDRFSAERPKGSFSTLEIQRTEQGDSAMYLCASSFNRGSDTEAFFGQGTRLTVV.

In this sample, this clonotype turned up many times. This chain uses TRBV7-2 with TRBJ1-4; D is ambiguous. The germline V and J ends were trimmed by 5 bases and 6 bases, with 19 bases remaining between them. The germline V gene encodes CDR1 SGHTA and CDR2 FQGNSA. The length of the CDR3 is 16 residues. CDR3 in DNA: TGTGCCAGCAGCGCAGGAATCGGCGGGTTCTATGAAAAACTGTTTTTT. Its protein product is CASSAGIGGFYEKLFF.

This clonotype has at least ten counts. The V gene is TRBV5-1, the J gene TRBJ2-2; TRBD1 matches at 7 bases. Germline CDR1 is SGHRS and CDR2 is YFSETQ. Unmatched junction bases numbered 4, after V lost 3 bases and J lost 2 bases. This CDR3 spans 15 amino acids. Here the CDR3 reads CASSSQGPNTGELFF. The CDR3 nucleotides are TGCGCCAGCAGCTCACAGGGGCCTAACACCGGGGAGCTGTTTTTT.

Only a few counts were recorded for this clonotype. The V call is TRBV5-1, the J call TRBJ1-2; TRBD1 matches 7 bases. V was clipped by 0 bases and J by 7 bases; unmatched bases: 6. The CDR3 contains 14 residues. Germline loops: CDR1 SGHRS, CDR2 YFSETQ. The CDR3 here is CASSLEYRGLGYTF. CDR3 coding DNA: TGCGCCAGCAGCTTGGAATACAGGGGCCTTGGCTACACCTTC.

This clonotype has only a few counts. This chain links TRBV6-6 with TRBJ1-2; D perhaps matches TRBD1 (6 bases). Germline lookup yields CDR1 MNHNY and CDR2 SVGAGI (reference sequence). The CDR3 contains 15 residues. V dropped 1 base and J dropped 3 bases, with 12 bases sitting between them. This CDR3 is CASSYLDRPDYGYTF. CDR3 nucleotides: TGTGCCAGCAGTTACTTGGACAGACCCGACTATGGCTACACCTTC.